The clone carrying this T cell receptor beta chain has at least ten counts. Its target is not known. The ends lost 3 bases at V and 8 bases at J; junction bases unmatched: 16. Per germline, CDR1 SEHNR and CDR2 FQNEAQ (reference sequence). This CDR3 spans 18 amino acids. With 10-nucleotide random UMIs included, cDNA was synthesized by 5'RACE. TCRdb called the 5' RACE reads again in MiXCR, with one record for every CDR3 protein. The repertoire has around 16,000 distinct CDR3 sequences, less than 25% of them found once; the top ten carry under 30%. The source of the sample is a study of neurological immune-mediated disorders. Broader study findings: The expanded clones of different subjects shared no CDR3 amino acid sequences (suggesting private repertoires in all groups). Whereas HTLV-1-associated myelopathy showed the most TCR clonal expansion, multiple sclerosis showed the least, with levels below those of healthy controls.

Source material was 2 million unsorted PBMCs, stored at -80 °C in RNAlater. The chain couples TRBV7-9 to TRBJ2-1; 10 positions match TRBD1. This receptor was taken from a man aged 50 to 59 in good health. Sequenced sample: PBMCs. Here the CDR3 reads CASSFRVSVGQGTDEQFF. As DNA, the CDR3 is TGTGCCAGCAGCTTCCGGGTTTCAGTGGGACAGGGGACAGATGAGCAGTTCTTC.